This T cell receptor beta chain was captured in a study of T cells in Graves' hyperthyroidism and ophthalmopathy (dated 2019 in TCRdb). The study in broad terms: Peripheral blood samples were taken at the time of initial diagnosis, prior to any treatment. TCR V-J signatures able to tell the groups apart were searched for in a discovery cohort of 95 or so patients, of whom around 42 had Graves' ophthalmopathy and about 55 had stable Graves' hyperthyroidism. Prospective prediction of ophthalmopathy was tested in an independent validation cohort consisting of some 20 hyperthyroidism patients and some 15 patients who later progressed to ophthalmopathy. For training and testing, the 100 or so patients in the discovery cohort were randomly divided in a 7:3 ratio. In more than 5 Graves' hyperthyroidism patients, the study also compared T-cell repertoires from thyroid tissue with T-cell repertoires from blood. Following sampling, methimazole starting at 30 mg daily was given to hyperthyroidism patients, and high-dose intravenous methylprednisolone was given to ophthalmopathy patients. The paper describes TCR Vbeta CDR3 sequencing of 120 to 150 peripheral blood samples, made up of approximately 40 ophthalmopathy patients, some 76 hyperthyroidism patients and 17 progressor patients.

A patient counted as having stable Graves' hyperthyroidism if no progression to ophthalmopathy occurred over 18 months of follow-up. The hyperthyroidism patients were between 18 and 65 years old and newly diagnosed, with a disease duration of less than 2 months. Exclusion was applied to patients with uncontrolled infections, other autoimmune diseases, pregnancy or lactation. Diagnoses relied on clinical symptoms, serum thyroxine and TRAb, thyroid ultrasound and orbital computed tomography. Ficoll-Paque density gradient centrifugation was used to isolate PBMCs from around 10 ml of fresh peripheral blood. Total RNA was extracted using Trizol reagent, and RNA quality was assessed on an Agilent 2100 Bioanalyzer. Broad study findings and their caveats: A 13 V-J signature model separated ophthalmopathy from stable hyperthyroidism, with over 85% sensitivity and about 81% specificity in cross-validation and 80%/75% in testing. No statistical method was used to fix the sample size in advance, and group allocation was not hidden from the investigators. Most expanded thyroid clonotypes (frequency above 0.001) were also detected in blood, a finding suggesting that blood repertoires may reflect thyroid immune responses. In validation, the model predicted progression to ophthalmopathy with 55% to 71% sensitivity and 72% to 85% specificity, a median of 6.5 months before onset.

Taken from the germline V gene, the CDR1 and CDR2 loops are SGDLS and YYNGEE. The CDR3 spans 15 residues, from the cysteine through the phenylalanine. Only CDR3 DNA is held: 45 bases, read in frame from base 1. From V the trimming removes 3 bases and from J it removes 8 bases, while the gene matches leave 6 bases of the junction unaccounted for. This clonotype was found a few times. Its antigen is currently not known. Per-base qualities were not stored, and no clone one base away is much larger. Amplification of TCR beta CDR3 regions was carried out from RNA transcripts. A first-round RT-PCR of the TCR CDR3 used the HTBI primer set with the Qiagen OneStep RT-PCR kit. Libraries were constructed in a second round of multiplex PCR, after which size selection and purification were carried out. Paired-end sequencing of the libraries was performed with 100 bp reads on an Illumina HiSeq2000. As for the original processing: SOAPnuke was used to process the raw data, removing reads that contained adapters or uncalled bases, had a mean Phred below 15, or lacked an exact match to the constant primer or identifier. COPE v1.2.5 was used to merge high-quality paired reads, and clonotypes were defined as unique nucleotide sequences. MiTCR v1.1 was used to align the clonotypes against IMGT TRBV, TRBD and TRBJ reference segments. The analysis was restricted to V-J combinations with a frequency above 0.0001, which together covered 99% to 99.2% of the repertoires. A TCS score was defined as the ratio of F50 (clonal expansion) to E x V (chaos), with BLOSUM62-based TCRdist applied between CDR3 peptides within each V-J. Welch's t-statistics and random forest reduced some 510 V-J features to 13, which were used in a naive Bayes classifier (R e1071). TCRdb's own reprocessing of the public reads used fastp at Q25 and MiXCR and kept productive beta chains. Every CDR3 protein is listed once, alongside the most common genes and DNA of its rows. The V and J calls were not made by the authors but by TCRdb's processing. In all, the sample holds 300,000 to 450,000 distinct CDR3 sequences, and roughly 25% of those were seen once. The ten top clones hold 73% of the sample.

The chain is encoded by TRBV9 joined to TRBJ2-2; 11 middle bases align to TRBD2. This receptor was taken from a middle-aged man with Graves' hyperthyroidism. Source material: blood. The CDR3 region has the sequence CASSGYTSGRGELFF. Here is the DNA: TGTGCCAGCAGCGGCTACACTAGCGGGAGAGGGGAGCTGTTTTTT.